These 27 T cell receptor beta chains came from one sample sequenced in a study of blood T cells in healthy people across ages. Primers used in a second PCR of about 7 to 12 cycles were a sample-barcoded 5' primer and a J-beta primer mix. TCRdb itself ran the 5' RACE reads through MiXCR, one entry per CDR3 protein. The data show hundreds of thousands of distinct CDR3 sequences, 35% to 45% seen once. Sample: blood. These receptors were collected from a woman aged 55-75 years in good health.

The chain carries TRBV19 and TRBJ2-7, with a tentative D call TRBD1 (6 bases). The germline V gene has CDR1 LNHDA and CDR2 SQIVND (reference sequence). V lost 6 bases and J lost 0, with 15 bases in between. CDR3 length equals 15 residues. Written as DNA, the CDR3 is TGTGCCAGTAGGCCTAGGGGGTCAGCCTCCTACGAGCAGTACTTC. Translating it yields CASRPRGSASYEQYF.

The chain has TRBV5-1 and TRBJ2-1; no definite D call. Looked up from germline, CDR1 is SGHRS and CDR2 is YFSETQ. V lost 0 bases, J lost 3 bases, and 13 bases lay in between. The CDR3 extends over 16 amino acids. CDR3 coding DNA: TGCGCCAGCAGCTTGGGCCTTCTATCTAACTACAATGAGCAGTTCTTC. It is translated as CASSLGLLSNYNEQFF. Based on the CDR3 plus reference TRBV5-1 and TRBJ2-1, the full variable domain is KAGVTQTPRYLIKTRGQQVTLSCSPISGHRSVSWYQQTPGQGLQFLFEYFSETQRNKGNFPGRFSGRQFSNSRSEMNVSTLELGDSALYLCASSLGLLSNYNEQFFGPGTRLTVL.

This clonotype showed up just a few times. The V call is TRBV28, the J call TRBJ2-1; D gene ambiguous. Deletions cut 2 bases from V and 7 bases from J, with 12 bases between. The CDR3 runs to 14 residues. The germline V gene encodes CDR1 MDHEN and CDR2 SYDVKM. The CDR3 region has the DNA TGTGCCAGCAGTTTAGGAACAGTTATGAATGAGCAGTTCTTC. It is translated as CASSLGTVMNEQFF.

This clonotype has a handful of counts. This chain joins TRBV13 and TRBJ1-2; D is undetermined. Germline CDR1 is PRHDT and CDR2 is FYEKMQ (reference sequence). The CDR3 sequence is 16 residues long. The V and J ends lost 0 bases and 2 bases respectively, with 13 bases between them. CDR3 amino acids: CASSLGLGQRNYGYTF. The CDR3 nucleotides read TGTGCCAGCAGCTTAGGCCTCGGGCAGAGGAACTATGGCTACACCTTC.

Turning to this clonotype: Sequence at one end of the junction differs from germline and may be a read error. The CDR3 protein is CASSLVQGSSDEQYF. The CDR3 region has the DNA TGTGCCAGCAGCTTAGTACAGGGGTCCTCCGACGAGCAGTACTTC. This chain joins TRBV11-2 and TRBJ2-7, with 7 bases lining up with TRBD1. CDR1 and CDR2 from the germline V gene are SGHAT and FQNNGV. The CDR3 runs to 15 residues.

V gene TRBV5-1 combines with J gene TRBJ2-1; no firm D call. Germline loops: CDR1 SGHRS, CDR2 YFSETQ. V dropped 0 bases and J dropped 8 bases, with 9 bases sitting between them. The CDR3 covers 13 residues. In nucleotides, the CDR3 is TGCGCCAGCAGCTTGGTAGGTCGGGATGAGCAGTTCTTC. Translation: CASSLVGRDEQFF. The full variable domain, with the rest looked up from reference TRBV5-1 and TRBJ2-1, is KAGVTQTPRYLIKTRGQQVTLSCSPISGHRSVSWYQQTPGQGLQFLFEYFSETQRNKGNFPGRFSGRQFSNSRSEMNVSTLELGDSALYLCASSLVGRDEQFFGPGTRLTVL.

This chain uses TRBV6-2 or TRBV6-3 with TRBJ2-3, with D perhaps matching TRBD2 (6 bases). The length of the CDR3 is 12 residues. Trimming removed 7 bases from V and 8 bases from J, with 13 bases in between. Per germline, CDR1 MNHEY and CDR2 SVGEGT. CDR3 coding DNA: TGTGCCAGCACGGCGGGGTATGGTACGCAGTATTTT. Amino acid sequence: CASTAGYGTQYF.

This clonotype appeared a few times. The V gene is TRBV27, the J gene TRBJ2-6; weak D call: TRBD2 (6 bases). There are 15 residues in the CDR3. V dropped 5 bases and J dropped 2 bases, with 10 bases sitting between them. CDR1 MNHEY and CDR2 SMNVEV come from the germline V gene (reference sequence). CDR3 region: CASSPREAGANVLTF. For the CDR3, the DNA is TGTGCCAGCAGTCCCAGGGAGGCTGGGGCCAACGTCCTGACTTTC.

The DNA for the CDR3 is TGTGCCAGCAGCTCTCGGGACGCAGCCTACAATGAGCAGTTCTTC. Translating gives CASSSRDAAYNEQFF. The rearrangement links TRBV5-5 to TRBJ2-1, with D possibly called TRBD1 or TRBD2 (5 bases each). CDR1 SGHKS and CDR2 YYEKEE come from the germline V gene (reference sequence). This CDR3 is built from 15 residues. The V and J ends lost 3 bases and 2 bases respectively, with 12 bases between them.

The gene calls are TRBV20-1 and TRBJ2-7, with TRBD2 matching over 8 bases. CDR1 DFQATT and CDR2 SNEGSKA come from the germline V gene (reference sequence). Trimming took 1 base from V and 7 from J; bases not matched to a gene: 15. The CDR3 contains 16 residues. The chain's CDR3 is CSARALAGLIYNEQYF. For the CDR3, the DNA is TGCAGTGCTAGAGCTCTAGCGGGCCTGATCTACAATGAGCAGTACTTC.

About this clonotype itself: At one boundary the junction diverges from the germline segment, which might be a read error. The V call is TRBV5-1, the J call TRBJ2-7, with TRBD1 matching over 7 bases. The CDR3 extends over 14 amino acids. The germline V gene encodes CDR1 SGHRS and CDR2 YFSETQ. The DNA for the CDR3 is TGCGCCGGCAGCTCCGGGACAGAACCCTACGAGCAGTACTTC. This gives the protein CAGSSGTEPYEQYF. Drawing the rest from reference TRBV5-1 and TRBJ2-7, the complete variable domain is KAGVTQTPRYLIKTRGQQVTLSCSPISGHRSVSWYQQTPGQGLQFLFEYFSETQRNKGNFPGRFSGRQFSNSRSEMNVSTLELGDSALYLCAGSSGTEPYEQYFGPGTRLTVT.

For this clonotype: Just one base apart from a much larger clone, this may be a read error. V gene TRBV4-2 combines with J gene TRBJ2-5, with 9 positions matching TRBD1. The DNA end is a closer match to TRBJ2-7, so the J assignment may be wrong. Germline CDR1 and CDR2: LGHNA and YNFKEQ. The CDR3 contains 15 residues. The CDR3 region is CASSQAGTGKYEQYF. The CDR3 region has the DNA TGTGCCAGCAGCCAGGCCGGGACAGGGAAATACGAGCAGTACTTC.

Turning to this clonotype: A much larger clone lies a single base off, so this may be a read error. The chain employs TRBV6-1 and TRBJ1-2; D is undetermined. CDR1 MNHNS and CDR2 SASEGT come from the germline V gene. The V end was cut by 4 bases, the J end by 4 bases, with 16 bases between. The CDR3 sequence is 15 residues long. The CDR3 DNA follows: TGTGCCAGCAGTGCGGCCGGGGTGGAATCCTATGGCTACACCTTC. It encodes CASSAAGVESYGYTF.

V gene TRBV28 combines with J gene TRBJ2-5, with 7 bases that match TRBD2. The J call may be incorrect, as the DNA end agrees better with TRBJ2-7. The CDR3 runs 16 residues. The germline V gene has CDR1 MDHEN and CDR2 SYDVKM. This chain's CDR3 is CASSLGGGREIYEQYF. The CDR3 DNA reads as TGTGCCAGCAGTCTTGGCGGAGGGAGGGAAATTTACGAGCAGTACTTC.

This clonotype was detected many times. The chain joins TRBV5-1 to TRBJ2-1, with 12 bases lining up with TRBD2. This CDR3 contains 16 residues. V lost 4 bases and J lost 7; bases outside the gene matches: 9. The germline CDR1 and CDR2 sequences are SGHRS and YFSETQ. Written as DNA, the CDR3 is TGCGCCAGCAGCAGCACGGGACTAGCGGGTTTTAATGAGCAGTTCTTC. Protein sequence: CASSSTGLAGFNEQFF.

This sequence joins TRBV5-6 and TRBJ2-7; D is unclear. Germline assignment: CDR1 SGHDT and CDR2 YYEEEE. Trimming removed 0 bases at V and 7 bases at J, with 11 bases between. The CDR3 has 13 amino acids. The CDR3 bases are TGTGCCAGCAGCTTGGGCGCTGGATGGGAGCAGTACTTC. Amino acid sequence: CASSLGAGWEQYF.

Note on this clonotype: The junction departs from the called germline gene at one end, perhaps through a read error. This rearrangement joins TRBV20-1 to TRBJ2-7; 8 bases agree with TRBD2. The CDR3 has 15 residues. Germline-derived CDR1 and CDR2 are DFQATT and SNEGSKA (reference sequence). CDR3 in DNA: TGCAGTGCTGCCACCGGGACTAGGGGCTCCCACGAGCAGTACTTC. Translation gives CSAATGTRGSHEQYF.

The chain has TRBV5-1 and TRBJ2-1, with 14 bases identical to TRBD2. J was trimmed by 9 bases and V by 5 bases; bases with no gene match: 10. The CDR3 has 16 amino acids. In germline, CDR1 is SGHRS, CDR2 YFSETQ. The CDR3 nucleotides are TGCGCCAGCAGGGTGACAGGACTAGCGGGGGGAAGTGAGCAGTTCTTC. This encodes CASRVTGLAGGSEQFF.

The V and J genes are TRBV20-1 and TRBJ2-3; possibly TRBD1 or TRBD2 for D (7 bases each). V gave up 6 bases and J gave up 2 bases, with 21 bases separating them. This CDR3 comprises 16 residues. CDR1 DFQATT and CDR2 SNEGSKA come from the germline V gene (reference sequence). CDR3 nucleotide sequence: TGCAGTGCCCACAGACAGGGACTAATGAACACAGATACGCAGTATTTT. Translation: CSAHRQGLMNTDTQYF.

The rearrangement uses TRBV9 and TRBJ2-7; maybe TRBD2 (5 bases). Trimming took off 0 bases at V and 6 bases at J, with 7 bases between the two ends. The CDR3 is 12 residues long. Per germline, CDR1 SGDLS and CDR2 YYNGEE. CDR3 protein: CASSVAGVEQYF. CDR3 DNA: TGTGCCAGCAGCGTAGCCGGGGTCGAGCAGTACTTC.

This rearrangement joins TRBV27 to TRBJ2-7, with 7 bases aligning to TRBD1. The CDR3 is made up of 14 amino acids. Losses at the gene ends were 5 bases for V and 5 bases for J; bases not matched to a gene: 9. The germline V gene encodes CDR1 MNHEY and CDR2 SMNVEV (reference sequence). CDR3 loop: CASSPPGTANEQYF. The DNA of the CDR3 is TGTGCCAGCAGTCCTCCCGGGACAGCAAACGAGCAGTACTTC.

This chain connects TRBV7-9 to TRBJ1-6; D gene uncertain. Trimming took off 6 bases at V and 7 bases at J, with 16 bases between the two ends. The CDR3 runs 15 residues. Per the germline V gene, CDR1 is SEHNR and CDR2 is FQNEAQ (reference sequence). The CDR3 bases are TGTGCCAGCAGACCACCCGGGTTGGCAAATTCACCCCTCCACTTT. It translates to CASRPPGLANSPLHF. The complete variable domain, with remaining parts taken from reference TRBV7-9 and TRBJ1-6, reads DTGVSQNPRHKITKRGQNVTFRCDPISEHNRLYWYRQTLGQGPEFLTYFQNEAQLEKSRLLSDRFSAERPKGSFSTLEIQRTEQGDSAMYLCASRPPGLANSPLHFGNGTRLTVT.

V usage is TRBV4-1 and J usage is TRBJ1-2; D is ambiguous. CDR3 length: 14 amino acids. V lost 0 bases, J lost 7 bases, and 12 bases lay in between. In germline, CDR1 is MGHRA, CDR2 YSYEKL. Here the CDR3 reads CASSQDKGVGGYTF. CDR3 nucleotides: TGCGCCAGCAGCCAAGATAAGGGTGTGGGTGGCTACACCTTC.

The rearrangement links TRBV6-4 to TRBJ1-5, with TRBD1 matching over 10 bases. The CDR3 is 17 residues long. The J segment lost 4 bases and the V segment lost 3 bases, leaving 9 bases of the junction unmatched. Germline V gene sequence: CDR1 MRHNA, CDR2 SNTAGT. The DNA for the CDR3 is TGTGCCAGCAGTGAGCTGGACAGGGGGTCGGGAAATCAGCCCCAGCATTTT. It codes for CASSELDRGSGNQPQHF.

This clonotype came up a few times. This sequence joins TRBV7-9 and TRBJ1-2, with a possible D match to TRBD1 (6 bases). V was cut by 7 bases and J by 3 bases, with 18 bases left in between. From germline, CDR1 is SEHNR and CDR2 FQNEAQ (reference sequence). The CDR3 is made up of 15 amino acids. CDR3 loop: CASTFTGSSHYGYTF. The CDR3 DNA reads TGTGCCAGCACCTTTACAGGGAGCTCCCACTATGGCTACACCTTC.

The V call is TRBV6-5, the J call TRBJ2-1, with 9 nucleotides matching TRBD1. The CDR3 runs 14 residues. Germline V gene lookup returns CDR1 MNHEY and CDR2 SVGAGI. Unmatched junction bases numbered 4, after V lost 4 bases and J lost 6 bases. CDR3 nucleotide sequence: TGTGCCAGCAGTTGGGACAGGGTAATCAATGAGCAGTTCTTC. Translated: CASSWDRVINEQFF.

This clonotype came up many times. The chain employs TRBV6-1 and TRBJ2-1, with 14 bases lining up with TRBD2. CDR1 is MNHNS and CDR2 is SASEGT in the germline V gene. The CDR3 length is 14 residues. V gave up 8 bases and J gave up 7 bases; unmatched junction bases: 4. This chain's CDR3 is CASAGTSGRNEQFF. The CDR3, as DNA: TGTGCCAGCGCCGGGACTAGCGGGAGAAATGAGCAGTTCTTC.